A selection of T cell receptor beta chains follows, all from one sample in a study of cytomegalovirus exposure and HLA in healthy donors. Clones were read by immunoSEQ multiplex PCR, and TCRdb kept only the in-frame ones, dropping some. The sample lists about 200,000 clones; around 83% were seen once. Material for sequencing was PBMCs. All receptors come from a woman in her forties in good health and CMV-seronegative. Both conserved end residues are part of each CDR3. Fields, in order: D gene, J gene, V gene, clone size, CDR3 protein, CDR3 DNA. The D gene is left open where the match is weak. Only part of the rows carry a size: once, few, many, or a class if the clone is expanded.

-,TRBJ2-2,TRBV29-1,-,CSVEDSRLNTGELFF,TGCAGCGTTGAAGATTCCCGTTTGAACACCGGGGAGCTGTTTTTT
-,TRBJ1-2,TRBV7-9,once,CSSSGGANGYTF,TGTTCCAGCAGCGGGGGGGCAAATGGCTACACCTTC
-,TRBJ1-1,TRBV27,-,CASSLFALNTEAFF,TGTGCCAGCAGTTTATTTGCGCTGAACACTGAAGCTTTCTTT
-,TRBJ2-2,TRBV19,-,CASSIVKDYVNTGELFF,TGTGCCAGTAGTATAGTGAAGGACTACGTGAACACCGGGGAGCTGTTTTTT
TRBD2,TRBJ2-7,TRBV5-1,few,CASSPGVRGSYEQYF,TGCGCCAGCAGCCCTGGGGTGCGGGGGAGCTACGAGCAGTACTTC
-,TRBJ2-5,TRBV5-5,-,CASSLVNLVLKETQYF,TGTGCCAGCAGCTTGGTAAATCTAGTGCTCAAAGAGACCCAGTACTTC
TRBD2,TRBJ2-3,TRBV30,-,CAWKLAGTDTQYF,TGTGCCTGGAAGCTAGCGGGCACAGATACGCAGTATTTT
-,TRBJ1-2,TRBV5-6,-,CASSFWQTNYGYTF,TGTGCCAGCAGCTTCTGGCAGACTAACTATGGCTACACCTTC
-,TRBJ2-7,TRBV27,-,CASSFRPGGYEQYF,TGTGCCAGCAGTTTTCGGCCAGGGGGGTACGAGCAGTACTTC
-,TRBJ2-7,TRBV29-1,-,CSVLGRLTYEQYF,TGCAGCGTTCTTGGCAGGTTAACCTACGAGCAGTACTTC
-,TRBJ2-1,TRBV19,-,CASSGGLEVNEQFF,TGTGCCAGTAGTGGAGGGCTAGAGGTCAATGAGCAGTTCTTC
TRBD2,TRBJ2-7,TRBV9,once,CASSARSGISYEQYF,TGTGCCAGCAGCGCCCGTAGCGGGATTTCCTACGAGCAGTACTTC
-,TRBJ1-2,TRBV7-2,-,CASSLARGVNYGYTF,TGTGCCAGCAGCTTAGCCCGGGGGGTTAACTATGGCTACACCTTC
-,TRBJ2-3,TRBV7-9,few,CASSTGAGSGPDTQYF,TGTGCCAGCAGCACAGGGGCAGGTAGCGGCCCAGATACGCAGTATTTT
TRBD1,TRBJ2-7,TRBV7-9,-,CASSPPVSSQGANEQYF,TGTGCCAGCAGCCCCCCGGTATCGTCGCAGGGGGCCAACGAGCAGTACTTC
-,TRBJ1-1,TRBV27,-,CASSLLGRNTEAFF,TGTGCCAGCAGTTTATTGGGCCGGAACACTGAAGCTTTCTTT